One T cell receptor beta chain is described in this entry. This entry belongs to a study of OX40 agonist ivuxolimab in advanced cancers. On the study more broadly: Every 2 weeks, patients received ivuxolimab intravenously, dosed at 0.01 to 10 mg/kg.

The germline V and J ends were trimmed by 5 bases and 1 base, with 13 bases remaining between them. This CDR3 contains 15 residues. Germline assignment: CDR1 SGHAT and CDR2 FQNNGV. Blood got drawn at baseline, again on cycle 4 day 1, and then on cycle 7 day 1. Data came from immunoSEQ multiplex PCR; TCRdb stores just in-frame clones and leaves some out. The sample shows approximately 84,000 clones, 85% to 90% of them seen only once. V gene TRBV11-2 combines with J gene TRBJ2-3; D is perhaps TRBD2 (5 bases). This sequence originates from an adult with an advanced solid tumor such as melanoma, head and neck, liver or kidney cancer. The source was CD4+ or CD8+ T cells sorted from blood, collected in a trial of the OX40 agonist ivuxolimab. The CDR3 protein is CASSEGAGRTDTQYF. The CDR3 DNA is TGTGCCAGCAGCGAAGGCGCGGGCCGCACAGATACGCAGTATTTT.